The 6 T cell receptor beta chains in this list originate from one sample, sequenced in a study of T-cell memory formation after mild COVID-19. TCRdb redid the calling of the 5' RACE reads with MiXCR, one entry per CDR3 protein. The table shows around 400,000 distinct CDR3 sequences, with around 24% occurring only once. The sequenced material came from PBMCs or a T cell subset sorted from them (not recorded which). These receptors originate from an adult woman who had mild COVID-19 (a few samples of this study predate the infection). Cell type and time point are not known.

CDR3 bases: TGTGCCAGCAGCCCTGGAGTGAGGGTTGGGACTGAAGCTTTCTTT. Its protein is CASSPGVRVGTEAFF. The chain has TRBV5-6 and TRBJ1-1; D is uncertain. In germline, CDR1 is SGHDT, CDR2 YYEEEE. V was pared by 4 bases and J by 5 bases, with 18 bases between. This CDR3 is built from 15 residues.

This clonotype was picked up a small number of times. The V gene is TRBV12-3 or TRBV12-4, the J gene TRBJ1-5; D unclear. The CDR3 is made up of 15 amino acids. V lost 2 bases and J 6 bases, leaving 14 bases between the germline ends. The DNA for the CDR3 is TGTGCCAGCAGTTTATCGTATAAGGGAACTCAGCCCCAGCATTTT. Translation gives CASSLSYKGTQPQHF.

The chain carries TRBV7-6 and TRBJ1-6; D gene ambiguous. V lost 6 bases, J lost 6 bases, and 18 bases lay in between. Germline V gives CDR1 SGHVS, CDR2 FNYEAQ. This CDR3 has 16 amino acids. The CDR3 coding sequence is TGTGCCAGCAGTAGGGCGAAAGGGTCTGGTAATTCACCCCTCCACTTT. Residues: CASSRAKGSGNSPLHF.

This clonotype occurred a few times. The rearrangement links TRBV24-1 to TRBJ2-5, with D uncertain. This CDR3 region has 13 residues. Germline lookup yields CDR1 KGHDR and CDR2 SFDVKD. Trimming pared 8 bases from V and 7 bases from J, leaving 16 bases between. This CDR3 reads CATTDPVRRTQYF. CDR3 coding DNA: TGTGCCACCACTGACCCCGTGAGGCGGACCCAGTACTTC.

The genes are TRBV25-1 and TRBJ1-5; D may be TRBD1 (6 bases). The length of the CDR3 is 13 residues. V lost 5 bases, J lost 6 bases, and 11 bases lay in between. Germline V lookup: CDR1 MGHDK, CDR2 SYGVNS. CDR3 in DNA: TGTGCCAGCAGTTTCAGGGGCCGTCAGCCCCAGCATTTT. Translation gives CASSFRGRQPQHF.

This clonotype was found a few times. The rearrangement links TRBV6-5 to TRBJ2-2, with a possible D match to TRBD1 (6 bases). V was shortened by 6 bases and J by 1 base, with 12 bases between the two germline ends. CDR1 is MNHEY, CDR2 SVGAGI, per germline. The CDR3 consists of 15 residues. CDR3 residues: CASSRDRRNTGELFF. The CDR3 DNA is TGTGCCAGCAGCCGAGACAGGAGGAACACCGGGGAGCTGTTTTTT.